This T cell receptor (beta chain) was sequenced in a study of blood T cells in healthy people across ages. Points from the study as a whole: Across the age range, TCR beta diversity per million T cells fell in a roughly linear way. Considered underestimates were the diversity estimates obtained from one million T cells. It was the long-lived donors that had more naive CD4+ cells and higher diversity than aged donors.

CDR1 MGHRA and CDR2 YSYEKL come from the germline V gene. The length of the CDR3 is 16 residues. Trimming removed 0 bases at V and 3 bases at J, with 12 bases between. The use of a sample-barcoded 5' primer and a J-beta primer mix characterized a second PCR of about 7 to 12 cycles. TCRdb recomputed calls from the 5' RACE reads with MiXCR, one row per CDR3 protein. The sample holds under 850,000 distinct CDR3 sequences, 36% seen once. In regard to this clonotype: The antigen is not known.

The sequence was collected from a young man in good health. Source material: blood. The chain employs TRBV4-1 and TRBJ1-5; D is perhaps TRBD1 (5 bases). The CDR3 loop is CASSQDGGIFNQPQHF. CDR3 nucleotide sequence: TGCGCCAGCAGCCAAGATGGGGGGATCTTCAATCAGCCCCAGCATTTT.